The T cell receptor beta chain under discussion was sequenced for a study of cytomegalovirus exposure and HLA in healthy donors. Notes on this clone: What it recognizes is unknown.

With 60 Vbeta and 13 Jbeta primers, the PCR was carried out. Libraries were prepared by immunoSEQ multiplex PCR; TCRdb keeps only in-frame clonotypes and omits some of them. The repertoire includes some 90,000 clones, 75% to 80% of them detected once, and 6% sits in the top ten. Points from the study as a whole: One variant, a missense change in DCLRE1C, was linked in a later analysis to TCR beta V- and J-gene trimming.

The CDR3 has 14 residues. Germline loops: CDR1 SGHAT, CDR2 FQNNGV. Unmatched junction bases numbered 4, after V lost 2 bases and J lost 9 bases. The receptor was derived from a female donor in good health and CMV-seronegative. The sample consisted of PBMCs. The rearrangement links TRBV11-2 to TRBJ2-1; 10 bases align to TRBD2. CDR3 sequence reads: CASSLLAGGPEQFF. CDR3 DNA: TGTGCCAGCAGCTTATTAGCGGGAGGCCCTGAGCAGTTCTTC.